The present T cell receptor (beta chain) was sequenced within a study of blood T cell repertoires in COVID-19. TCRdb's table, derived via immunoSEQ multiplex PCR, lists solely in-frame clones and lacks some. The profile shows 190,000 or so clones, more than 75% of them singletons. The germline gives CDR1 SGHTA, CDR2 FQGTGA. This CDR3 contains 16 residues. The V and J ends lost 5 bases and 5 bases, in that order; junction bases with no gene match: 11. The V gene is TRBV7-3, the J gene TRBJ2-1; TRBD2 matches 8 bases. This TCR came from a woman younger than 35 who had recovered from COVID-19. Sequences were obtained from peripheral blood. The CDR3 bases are TGTGCCAGCAGCCTTTTATCCGGGGGGGCCCACAATGAGCAGTTCTTC. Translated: CASSLLSGGAHNEQFF. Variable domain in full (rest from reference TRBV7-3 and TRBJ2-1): GAGVSQTPSNKVTEKGKYVELRCDPISGHTALYWYRQSLGQGPEFLIYFQGTGAADDSGLPNDRFFAVRPEGSVSTLKIQRTERGDSAVYLCASSLLSGGAHNEQFFGPGTRLTVL.